The 19 T cell receptor beta chains listed next were all sequenced from one sample in a study of blood T cell repertoires in COVID-19. Only in-frame clones appear in the TCRdb table, and some are missing; sequencing was by immunoSEQ multiplex PCR. This table holds around 250,000 clones, about 82% found once. The specimen sequenced was peripheral blood. The receptors were gathered from an elderly man with acute or convalescent COVID-19.

In this sample, this clone turned up once. The chain links TRBV19 to TRBJ1-1, with a weak D call TRBD1 (6 bases). Germline V gives CDR1 LNHDA, CDR2 SQIVND (reference sequence). V shed 0 bases and J shed 6 bases, with 14 bases lying between them. The length of the CDR3 is 15 residues. CDR3 DNA sequence: TGTGCCAGTAGTATAGATCCCCGGGGGGCCTCTGAAGCTTTCTTT. It is translated as CASSIDPRGASEAFF.

The chain's CDR3 is CASSQVWEPLHF. The DNA for the CDR3 is TGTGCCAGCAGCCAAGTCTGGGAGCCCCTCCACTTT. This rearrangement joins TRBV3-1 (or the pseudogene TRBV3-2) to TRBJ1-6; D gene unclear. The ends were cut back, 1 base at V and 13 bases at J, with 8 bases in the middle. Germline lookup yields CDR1 LGHDT and CDR2 YNNKEL (reference sequence). CDR3 length: 12 amino acids.

A single count supports this clone. The CDR3 region is CASSYSVIGVKVSSPLHF. The CDR3 DNA reads TGTGCCAGCAGTTACTCGGTGATCGGGGTGAAGGTGAGTTCACCCCTCCACTTT. The V call is TRBV6-2 or TRBV6-3, the J call TRBJ1-6; no firm D call. Trimming removed 0 bases from V and 9 bases from J, with 21 bases in between. The CDR3 loop spans 18 amino acids. Germline CDR1 MNHEY, CDR2 SVGEGT.

This clone was recorded once. This rearrangement joins TRBV10-3 to TRBJ2-1; 15 bases agree with TRBD2. The V gene's germline CDR1 is ENHRY and CDR2 SYGVKD. Trimming took 11 bases from V and 10 from J; bases not matched to a gene: 15. The CDR3 contains 16 residues. CDR3: CAAREGLAGGPGEQFF. The DNA for the CDR3 is TGTGCCGCCAGGGAAGGACTAGCGGGGGGGCCTGGGGAGCAGTTCTTC.

The gene calls are TRBV4-1 and TRBJ1-2; no clear D. The V and J ends lost 4 bases and 2 bases respectively, with 8 bases between them. CDR1 and CDR2 from the germline V gene are MGHRA and YSYEKL. There are 13 residues in the CDR3. The CDR3 is CASSPAGNYGYTF. As DNA, the CDR3 is TGCGCCAGCAGCCCTGCGGGGAACTATGGCTACACCTTC.

This sequence joins TRBV7-3 and TRBJ2-3; 10 bases map to TRBD2. The CDR3 has 15 amino acids. V gave up 5 bases and J gave up 4 bases; unmatched junction bases: 6. In germline, CDR1 is SGHTA, CDR2 FQGTGA. The CDR3 spells CASSLSGRASDTQYF. In DNA, the CDR3 is TGTGCCAGCAGCCTGAGCGGGAGGGCCTCAGATACGCAGTATTTT. The full variable domain, with the rest looked up from reference TRBV7-3 and TRBJ2-3, is GAGVSQTPSNKVTEKGKYVELRCDPISGHTALYWYRQSLGQGPEFLIYFQGTGAADDSGLPNDRFFAVRPEGSVSTLKIQRTERGDSAVYLCASSLSGRASDTQYFGPGTRLTVL.

This clone has just a few counts. The V gene is TRBV10-1, the J gene TRBJ2-5; D remains unclear. The CDR3 totals 14 residues. CDR1 and CDR2 from the germline V gene are WNHNN and SYGVQD (reference sequence). Deletions cut 0 bases from V and 2 bases from J, with 7 bases between. The CDR3 reads CASSESSYQETQYF. CDR3 nucleotide sequence: TGCGCCAGCAGTGAGTCCTCCTATCAAGAGACCCAGTACTTC.

The rearrangement uses TRBV11-1 and TRBJ2-5; 12 bases agree with TRBD2. There are 16 residues in the CDR3. Germline V CDR1 and CDR2: SGHAT, FQDESV (reference sequence). The ends lost 4 bases at V and 4 bases at J; junction bases unmatched: 7. CDR3 in DNA: TGTGCCAGCAGCTCGCTAGCGGGGGGGCAAGGAGAGACCCAGTACTTC. It yields the protein CASSSLAGGQGETQYF. The entire variable domain, with the rest obtained from reference TRBV11-1 and TRBJ2-5, is as follows: EAEVAQSPRYKITEKSQAVAFWCDPISGHATLYWYRQILGQGPELLVQFQDESVVDDSQLPKDRFSAERLKGVDSTLKIQPAELGDSAMYLCASSSLAGGQGETQYFGPGTRLLVL.

V and J are TRBV7-3 and TRBJ2-2, with D maybe TRBD2 (6 bases). Germline V gene lookup returns CDR1 SGHTA and CDR2 FQGTGA. This CDR3 region has 13 residues. Trimming left V 5 bases short and J 6 bases short, with 10 bases between. The CDR3 sequence is CASSPPGAGELFF. The CDR3 region has the DNA TGTGCCAGCAGCCCCCCGGGGGCCGGGGAGCTGTTTTTT.

The rearrangement uses TRBV18 and TRBJ1-1; D might be TRBD1 (5 bases). Germline V gene lookup returns CDR1 KGHSH and CDR2 LQKENI. The CDR3 runs 15 residues. The V and J ends lost 2 bases and 1 base respectively, with 11 bases between them. The CDR3, as DNA: TGTGCCAGCTCACCAGTGGGACTGACGAACACTGAAGCTTTCTTT. Translating it yields CASSPVGLTNTEAFF. The full variable domain, its missing parts supplied by reference TRBV18 and TRBJ1-1, is NAGVMQNPRHLVRRRGQEARLRCSPMKGHSHVYWYRQLPEEGLKFMVYLQKENIIDESGMPKERFSAEFPKEGPSILRIQQVVRGDSAAYFCASSPVGLTNTEAFFGQGTRLTVV.

This chain links TRBV5-5 with TRBJ1-4; no clear D. Trimming cost V 4 bases and J 0 bases, with 4 bases left between them. Germline V gene lookup returns CDR1 SGHKS and CDR2 YYEKEE (reference sequence). The CDR3 covers 13 residues. The CDR3 region is CASSTATNEKLFF. The CDR3 nucleotides read TGTGCCAGCAGCACTGCAACTAATGAAAAACTGTTTTTT. The full variable domain, completed using reference TRBV5-5 and TRBJ1-4, is DAGVTQSPTHLIKTRGQQVTLRCSPISGHKSVSWYQQVLGQGPQFIFQYYEKEERGRGNFPDRFSARQFPNYSSELNVNALLLGDSALYLCASSTATNEKLFFGSGTQLSVL.

The chain uses TRBV28 and TRBJ2-1, with a tentative D call TRBD2 (6 bases). This CDR3 has 12 amino acids. Germline CDR1 is MDHEN and CDR2 is SYDVKM. Trimming took off 6 bases at V and 10 bases at J, with 13 bases between the two ends. This chain's CDR3 is CASRLARGEQFF. The CDR3, as DNA: TGTGCCAGCAGATTAGCCCGGGGGGAGCAGTTCTTC.

The V gene is TRBV2, the J gene TRBJ2-3; 10 nucleotides align to TRBD1. Germline values: CDR1 SNHLY, CDR2 FYNNEI. This CDR3 has 15 residues. J was trimmed by 3 bases and V by 4 bases; bases with no gene match: 4. CDR3 in DNA: TGTGCCAGCAGTGTCAGGGACAGGGGTACAGATACGCAGTATTTT. Translated: CASSVRDRGTDTQYF.

The rearrangement uses TRBV7-2 and TRBJ2-1; D possibly corresponds to TRBD1 (6 bases). CDR3 length: 15 amino acids. Germline loops: CDR1 SGHTA, CDR2 FQGNSA. Trimming shortened V by 4 bases and J by 2 bases, and 12 bases separated the two germline ends. CDR3 in amino acids: CASSSSRQAYNEQFF. Written as DNA, the CDR3 is TGTGCCAGCAGCTCCTCGCGACAGGCCTACAATGAGCAGTTCTTC.

The J gene is TRBJ2-3, the V gene TRBV10-3; D possibly corresponds to TRBD1 (5 bases). The CDR3 is 14 residues long. V lost 5 bases and J lost 4, with 13 bases in between. Germline CDR1 and CDR2: ENHRY and SYGVKD. The CDR3: CAISLTAGSDTQYF. The CDR3, as DNA: TGTGCCATCAGTCTGACAGCAGGCTCAGATACGCAGTATTTT.

The J gene is TRBJ1-1, the V gene TRBV19; a weak D match, TRBD1 (5 bases). The germline CDR1 and CDR2 sequences are LNHDA and SQIVND (reference sequence). V lost 5 bases, J lost 4 bases, and 14 bases lay in between. CDR3 length equals 14 residues. The CDR3 coding sequence is TGTGCCAGTAGTGTGGGCGGGGGGAGCACTGAAGCTTTCTTT. This translates into CASSVGGGSTEAFF. The full variable domain, with the rest looked up from reference TRBV19 and TRBJ1-1, is DGGITQSPKYLFRKEGQNVTLSCEQNLNHDAMYWYRQDPGQGLRLIYYSQIVNDFQKGDIAEGYSVSREKKESFPLTVTSAQKNPTAFYLCASSVGGGSTEAFFGQGTRLTVV.

J is TRBJ2-5 and V is TRBV28; D remains unclear. Germline V CDR1 and CDR2: MDHEN, SYDVKM. Between the trimmed V and J ends, which lost 6 bases and 7 bases, there was a span of 12 bases. The CDR3 has 12 residues. The CDR3 here is CASSLAGRTQYF. CDR3 DNA: TGTGCCAGCAGCTTAGCTGGGCGGACCCAGTACTTC.

The count of this clone is one. V usage is TRBV6-4 and J usage is TRBJ1-2, with a tentative D call TRBD1 (5 bases). From germline, CDR1 is MRHNA and CDR2 SNTAGT. The CDR3 is 13 residues long. The ends were cut back, 4 bases at V and 2 bases at J, with 8 bases in the middle. The CDR3 DNA follows: TGTGCCAGCAGTGGGTCAGGGAACTATGGCTACACCTTC. It yields the protein CASSGSGNYGYTF.

The chain joins TRBV12-5 to TRBJ2-3, with a tentative D call TRBD2 (5 bases). The V gene's germline CDR1 is LGHNT and CDR2 FRNRAP. Trimming left V 6 bases short and J 2 bases short, with 12 bases between. CDR3 size: 14 residues. The CDR3 nucleotides are TGTGCTAGTGGGGACTCGAGCTTCACAGATACGCAGTATTTT. Residues: CASGDSSFTDTQYF.